Following are 25 T cell receptor beta chains from one sample sequenced in a study of cytomegalovirus exposure and HLA in healthy donors. The PCR made use of 60 Vbeta and 13 Jbeta primers. Produced via immunoSEQ multiplex PCR; TCRdb's table is partial and in-frame only. The table lists over 70,000 clones, around 80% of them singletons. The sequenced sample was PBMCs. All receptors derive from a male donor in good health and CMV-seropositive.

The V gene is TRBV7-8, the J gene TRBJ2-2, with a weak D call TRBD2 (5 bases). The CDR3 has 17 amino acids. The germline V and J ends were trimmed by 4 bases and 7 bases, with 22 bases remaining between them. Germline V gene data show CDR1 as SGHVS and CDR2 as FQNEAQ. The CDR3 here is CASSSKRGWFGIGELFF. The CDR3 nucleotides are TGTGCCAGCAGCTCTAAAAGAGGGTGGTTCGGCATCGGGGAGCTGTTTTTT. The full variable domain, with the rest looked up from reference TRBV7-8 and TRBJ2-2, is GAGVSQSPRYKVAKRGQDVALRCDPISGHVSLFWYQQALGQGPEFLTYFQNEAQLDKSGLPSDRFFAERPEGSVSTLKIQRTQQEDSAVYLCASSSKRGWFGIGELFFGEGSRLTVL.

V is TRBV19 and J is TRBJ1-5, with D hard to call. Germline CDR1 is LNHDA and CDR2 is SQIVND (reference sequence). CDR3 length: 17 amino acids. V shed 3 bases and J shed 0 bases, with 15 bases lying between them. The CDR3 DNA sequence: TGTGCCAGTAGTATTCTCTCCGGACTCCCTAGCAATCAGCCCCAGCATTTT. Amino acid sequence: CASSILSGLPSNQPQHF.

Only one count was recorded for this clone. The rearrangement links TRBV28 to TRBJ2-3; D is perhaps TRBD2 (5 bases). CDR3 length: 13 amino acids. Germline-derived CDR1 and CDR2 are MDHEN and SYDVKM. V was pared by 3 bases and J by 4 bases, with 8 bases between. The CDR3 sequence: CASSLRVPDTQYF. Written as DNA, the CDR3 is TGTGCCAGCAGTTTGAGGGTTCCAGATACGCAGTATTTT.

The chain couples TRBV15 to TRBJ2-7; perhaps TRBD2 as D (6 bases). V shed 8 bases and J shed 6 bases, with 23 bases lying between them. The CDR3 totals 15 residues. The germline V gene encodes CDR1 LNHNV and CDR2 YYDKDF (reference sequence). The CDR3 reads CATAQRAVSPREQYF. CDR3 nucleotides: TGTGCCACCGCTCAGCGGGCAGTGAGTCCTCGCGAGCAGTACTTC.

This chain joins TRBV4-2 and TRBJ1-2, with D perhaps matching TRBD1 (5 bases). V gave up 0 bases and J gave up 3 bases, with 8 bases separating them. This CDR3 comprises 14 residues. Germline V gives CDR1 LGHNA, CDR2 YNFKEQ. The CDR3 bases are TGTGCCAGCAGCCAAGAAGGGGCAGACTATGGCTACACCTTC. Its translation is CASSQEGADYGYTF.

This rearrangement joins TRBV29-1 to TRBJ1-1; D is uncertain. The germline V gene encodes CDR1 SQVTM and CDR2 ANQGSEA. The V end was cut by 4 bases, the J end by 0 bases, with 9 bases between. The CDR3 has 13 amino acids. CDR3 sequence reads: CSVVSTMNTEAFF. The CDR3 coding sequence is TGCAGCGTTGTAAGCACCATGAACACTGAAGCTTTCTTT. Looking up the rest from reference TRBV29-1 and TRBJ1-1 gives the full variable domain: SAVISQKPSRDICQRGTSLTIQCQVDSQVTMMFWYRQQPGQSLTLIATANQGSEATYESGFVIDKFPISRPNLTFSTLTVSNMSPEDSSIYLCSVVSTMNTEAFFGQGTRLTVV.

This clone has a single count. The chain has TRBV30 and TRBJ2-4, with 14 positions matching TRBD2. The V gene's germline CDR1 is GTSNPN and CDR2 SVGIG (reference sequence). Unmatched junction bases numbered 11, after V lost 7 bases and J lost 0 bases. CDR3 size: 18 residues. The CDR3 loop is CASRGTSGSRGAKNIQYF. In nucleotides, the CDR3 is TGTGCCTCGAGAGGGACTAGCGGGAGCAGGGGAGCCAAAAACATTCAGTACTTC.

The chain joins TRBV28 to TRBJ1-1; 7 positions match TRBD1. From germline, CDR1 is MDHEN and CDR2 SYDVKM. The trim removed 6 bases at V and 7 bases at J, leaving 8 bases unmatched. This CDR3 is built from 13 residues. This chain's CDR3 is CASRKGAQGEAFF. The CDR3 DNA reads TGTGCCAGCAGAAAGGGGGCACAGGGTGAAGCTTTCTTT.

The table lists this clone with a count of one. This chain joins TRBV28 and TRBJ2-2; 8 nucleotides agree with TRBD2. Trimming cost V 5 bases and J 8 bases; bases outside gene matches: 7. The germline V gene has CDR1 MDHEN and CDR2 SYDVKM. The CDR3 extends over 14 amino acids. The CDR3 nucleotides are TGTGCCAGCAGTCTCCGGACTAGCCGAGGGGAGCTGTTTTTT. It is translated as CASSLRTSRGELFF.

This clone has more than one count but fewer than ten. This chain joins TRBV5-1 and TRBJ1-1; D is perhaps TRBD1 (5 bases). CDR3 length equals 15 residues. V gave up 1 base and J gave up 3 bases, with 13 bases separating them. CDR1 is SGHRS and CDR2 is YFSETQ in the germline V gene. CDR3 region: CASSLTGQPDTEAFF. CDR3 bases: TGCGCCAGCAGCTTGACAGGTCAGCCGGACACTGAAGCTTTCTTT.

The chain uses TRBV2 and TRBJ2-7; 8 bases map to TRBD2. CDR3 length equals 14 residues. Germline loops: CDR1 SNHLY, CDR2 FYNNEI. The V segment lost 4 bases and the J segment 0 bases; nucleotides outside the gene matches: 2. The CDR3 loop is CASSVSGDSYEQYF. CDR3 sequence (DNA): TGTGCCAGCAGTGTTAGCGGGGACTCCTACGAGCAGTACTTC.

This clone has only one observation. CDR3 protein: CASSHGLTSGSGEQYF. The CDR3 DNA is TGTGCCAGTAGCCACGGACTTACTAGCGGGAGCGGTGAGCAGTACTTC. V gene TRBV19 combines with J gene TRBJ2-7; TRBD2 matches at 11 bases. The junction had 14 bases not matched to a gene; V was cut back by 6 bases and J by 7 bases. This CDR3 has 16 amino acids. Germline V CDR1 and CDR2: LNHDA, SQIVND (reference sequence).

V and J are TRBV5-1 and TRBJ2-3; tentative D call: TRBD2 (6 bases). Germline V gives CDR1 SGHRS, CDR2 YFSETQ. This CDR3 contains 15 residues. Trimming took off 0 bases at V and 3 bases at J, with 11 bases between the two ends. Here the CDR3 DNA reads TGCGCCAGCAGCTTGGACTGGAGGGCTACAGATACGCAGTATTTT. It yields the protein CASSLDWRATDTQYF.

The chain links TRBV2 to TRBJ2-2; 9 nucleotides agree with TRBD1. This CDR3 contains 15 residues. V trimming: 6 bases; J trimming: 7 bases; junction bases outside the gene matches: 9. In germline, CDR1 is SNHLY, CDR2 FYNNEI. Written as DNA, the CDR3 is TGTGCCAGCAGCGGTCAACAGGGGGCCGTCGGGGAGCTGTTTTTT. Its translation: CASSGQQGAVGELFF.

V is TRBV28 and J is TRBJ1-1, with 8 bases that match TRBD1. The CDR3 totals 14 residues. With V trimmed by 6 bases and J by 2 bases, 5 bases remained unmatched. Germline loops: CDR1 MDHEN, CDR2 SYDVKM. The CDR3 DNA sequence: TGTGCCAGCAGGGGGGGGACAGGTAACACTGAAGCTTTCTTT. Amino acids: CASRGGTGNTEAFF. The variable domain in full, with the rest retrieved from reference TRBV28 and TRBJ1-1, is DVKVTQSSRYLVKRTGEKVFLECVQDMDHENMFWYRQDPGLGLRLIYFSYDVKMKEKGDIPEGYSVSREKKERFSLILESASTNQTSMYLCASRGGTGNTEAFFGQGTRLTVV.

The V and J genes are TRBV6-4 and TRBJ1-1; D gene unclear. Germline-derived CDR1 and CDR2 are MRHNA and SNTAGT. V was pared by 4 bases and J by 5 bases, with 11 bases between. The CDR3 is made up of 13 amino acids. The CDR3 here is CASSVSVVTEAFF. CDR3 nucleotides: TGTGCCAGCAGTGTTTCGGTGGTAACTGAAGCTTTCTTT.

The V call is TRBV5-1, the J call TRBJ2-5, with D perhaps TRBD1 (6 bases). CDR1 SGHRS and CDR2 YFSETQ come from the germline V gene. The CDR3 length is 14 residues. The V and J ends lost 3 bases and 4 bases respectively, with 13 bases between them. CDR3: CASSSRWGRETQYF. DNA of the CDR3: TGCGCCAGCAGCTCTAGGTGGGGGCGAGAGACCCAGTACTTC. The full variable domain, with the rest looked up from reference TRBV5-1 and TRBJ2-5, is KAGVTQTPRYLIKTRGQQVTLSCSPISGHRSVSWYQQTPGQGLQFLFEYFSETQRNKGNFPGRFSGRQFSNSRSEMNVSTLELGDSALYLCASSSRWGRETQYFGPGTRLLVL.

The genes are TRBV5-4 and TRBJ2-5; tentatively, D is TRBD1 (6 bases). Looked up from germline, CDR1 is SGHNT and CDR2 is YYREEE (reference sequence). V gave up 1 base and J gave up 3 bases, with 13 bases separating them. There are 15 residues in the CDR3. This CDR3 is CASSLPGPGEETQYF. The CDR3 DNA reads as TGTGCCAGCAGCTTGCCGGGACCAGGGGAAGAGACCCAGTACTTC.

The chain recombines TRBV19 with TRBJ2-5, with 12 bases that match TRBD1. V gave up 8 bases and J gave up 5 bases; unmatched junction bases: 3. Germline V gene lookup returns CDR1 LNHDA and CDR2 SQIVND (reference sequence). The CDR3 contains 13 residues. The CDR3 coding sequence is TGTGCCAGTGGGACAGGGGGCTATGAGACCCAGTACTTC. This gives the protein CASGTGGYETQYF.

J is TRBJ2-7 and V is TRBV4-1, with TRBD1 identical over 7 bases. The CDR3 spans 16 residues. Germline CDR1 reads MGHRA; CDR2 reads YSYEKL. Unmatched junction bases numbered 8, after V lost 0 bases and J lost 3 bases. The CDR3 here is CASSQDPDRVNYEQYF. CDR3 DNA sequence: TGCGCCAGCAGCCAAGACCCCGACAGGGTTAACTACGAGCAGTACTTC.

The chain couples TRBV4-2 to TRBJ2-3; D call uncertain. The CDR3 has 14 residues. The V and J ends lost 4 bases and 5 bases respectively, with 13 bases between them. Looked up from germline, CDR1 is LGHNA and CDR2 is YNFKEQ. CDR3 residues: CASSRTHSGDTQYF. The CDR3 DNA follows: TGTGCCAGCAGCCGTACGCATTCGGGAGATACGCAGTATTTT.

The V call is TRBV10-3, the J call TRBJ2-2; 9 bases match TRBD2. Germline V gene lookup returns CDR1 ENHRY and CDR2 SYGVKD. CDR3 size: 14 residues. With V trimmed by 2 bases and J by 6 bases, 1 base remained unmatched. The CDR3 protein is CAISEGTSPGELFF. The CDR3 DNA is TGTGCCATCAGTGAGGGGACTAGCCCCGGGGAGCTGTTTTTT.

The chain couples TRBV6-5 to TRBJ2-1; the match to TRBD2 covers 11 bases. Trimming removed 6 bases from V and 4 bases from J; junction bases left unmatched: 5. Looked up from germline, CDR1 is MNHEY and CDR2 is SVGAGI. The CDR3 is 15 residues long. The CDR3 DNA is TGTGCCAGCAGCACCGGGACTAGCGGATACAATGAGCAGTTCTTC. It yields the protein CASSTGTSGYNEQFF.

CDR3 region: CASRLGPHSGRFTGELFF. In nucleotides, the CDR3 is TGTGCAAGTCGCTTAGGGCCCCATAGCGGGAGGTTCACCGGGGAGCTGTTTTTT. This chain links TRBV12-2 with TRBJ2-2; the DNA was not compared with TRBD2, the D call given in the table. TRBV12-2 is a recognized pseudogene. The CDR3 is 18 amino acids.

The V and J genes are TRBV5-8 and TRBJ2-7; a weak D match, TRBD1 (5 bases). Germline V gene data show CDR1 as SGHTS and CDR2 as YDEGEE. Trimming shortened V by 1 base and J by 2 bases, and 25 bases separated the two germline ends. The CDR3 runs 19 residues. CDR3 loop: CASSLLIKTNQGKPYEQYF. For the CDR3, the DNA is TGTGCCAGCAGCTTGTTGATTAAGACAAACCAGGGAAAACCCTACGAGCAGTACTTC.